This TCR beta chain was obtained from a study of blood T cell repertoires in COVID-19. Study overall: Specimens from acute and convalescent COVID-19 originated in the United States, Italy and Spain. Nucleic acid was either cDNA or gDNA, and it came from T cells, B-cell-depleted T cells, or PBMCs.

Germline lookup yields CDR1 KGHDR and CDR2 SFDVKD. There are 15 residues in the CDR3. V lost 4 bases and J 2 bases, leaving 12 bases between the germline ends. In the original analysis: Estimation of nucleated cell counts relied on the amplification of reference gene primers. Libraries were prepared by immunoSEQ multiplex PCR; TCRdb keeps only in-frame clonotypes and omits some of them. V, J and clone size are taken as reported in that table, and D and trimming were inferred from the DNA itself. The sample contains over 120,000 clones, approximately 84% of which appear only once. The receptor was derived from a human donor in a cohort sampled during active COVID-19. The specimen sequenced was peripheral blood. The V call is TRBV24-1, the J call TRBJ2-3; D may be TRBD2 (5 bases). This CDR3 reads CATSDHGKPTDTQYF. As DNA, the CDR3 is TGTGCCACCAGTGACCACGGGAAACCCACAGATACGCAGTATTTT.